This is a list of T cell receptor beta chains from one sample in a study of control samples from healthy donors and cancer patients. Data came from immunoSEQ multiplex PCR; TCRdb stores just in-frame clones and leaves some out. This table has 150,000 to 200,000 clones, roughly 94% appearing once. The sequencing sample was made of blood. Receptors originate from a woman under 30 in good health. CDR3s include the opening cysteine and the closing phenylalanine or tryptophan. D genes are given only for firm matches. Clone size is not always given. Where it is, it says once, few, many or a class for expanded clones.

clone size	V gene	J gene	D gene	CDR3 protein	CDR3 DNA
NA	TRBV3-1/TRBV3-2	TRBJ1-5	NA	CASSQDLSQPQHF	TGTGCCAGCAGCCAAGACTTGTCTCAGCCCCAGCATTTT
NA	TRBV7-2	TRBJ1-1	NA	CASSLRKGGEAFF	TGTGCCAGCAGCTTAAGGAAAGGGGGTGAAGCTTTCTTT
NA	TRBV15	TRBJ2-3	TRBD2	CATSREVTSVTDTQYF	TGTGCCACCAGCAGAGAAGTGACTAGCGTCACAGATACGCAGTATTTT
NA	TRBV14	TRBJ2-1	NA	CASSQGLNSYNEQFF	TGTGCCAGCAGCCAAGGACTAAACAGTTACAATGAGCAGTTCTTC
NA	TRBV19	TRBJ2-5	NA	CASSGGGGWGTQYF	TGTGCCAGTAGTGGCGGCGGCGGCTGGGGGACCCAGTACTTC
NA	TRBV6-4	TRBJ1-3	NA	CASRPGDNTIYF	TGTGCCAGCAGGCCAGGGGATAACACCATATATTTT
NA	TRBV12-3/TRBV12-4	TRBJ2-7	NA	CASSLGGDEQYF	TGTGCCAGCAGTTTAGGGGGCGACGAGCAGTACTTC
NA	TRBV15	TRBJ1-1	NA	CATSRDRSDTEAFF	TGTGCCACCAGCAGAGATCGGAGTGACACTGAAGCTTTCTTT
NA	TRBV28	TRBJ1-5	NA	CASSLVGPQHF	TGTGCCAGCAGTTTAGTGGGGCCCCAGCATTTT
NA	TRBV9	TRBJ2-7	NA	CASSPGLHSYEQYF	TGTGCCAGCAGCCCGGGTTTACACTCCTACGAGCAGTACTTC
NA	TRBV6-5	TRBJ2-7	TRBD2	CATTGLGLEQYF	TGTGCCACCACGGGACTAGGACTCGAGCAGTACTTC
NA	TRBV7-8	TRBJ1-3	NA	CASSFRGAGNTIYF	TGTGCCAGCAGCTTTAGGGGGGCTGGAAACACCATATATTTT
NA	TRBV19	TRBJ2-7	TRBD1	CASSIQGAPYEQYF	TGTGCCAGTAGTATACAGGGGGCCCCCTACGAGCAGTACTTC
NA	TRBV10-3	TRBJ1-1	TRBD1	CAIRGNRGHVGEAFF	TGTGCCATCAGAGGAAACAGGGGGCACGTTGGTGAAGCTTTCTTT
NA	TRBV9	TRBJ2-3	NA	CASSVAGVADTQYF	TGTGCCAGCAGCGTAGCCGGGGTCGCAGATACGCAGTATTTT
NA	TRBV5-6	TRBJ1-1	NA	CASRGRGINTEAFF	TGTGCCAGCAGGGGAAGGGGGATTAACACTGAAGCTTTCTTT
NA	TRBV15	TRBJ1-1	TRBD1	CATSRYRTGSDPPEGEAFF	TGTGCCACCAGCAGATATAGGACAGGGAGTGACCCCCCTGAAGGGGAAGCTTTCTTT
NA	TRBV24-1	TRBJ2-3	TRBD2	CATSAASGAFLNTQYF	TGTGCCACCAGTGCTGCTAGCGGGGCCTTCCTCAATACGCAGTATTTT
NA	TRBV21-1	TRBJ1-5	NA	CASSGRAVFNQPQHF	TGTGCCAGCAGCGGCCGGGCCGTCTTTAATCAGCCCCAGCATTTT
once	TRBV15	TRBJ1-5	NA	CATSSIAGWQPQHF	TGTGCCACCAGCAGTATTGCCGGGTGGCAGCCCCAGCATTTT
NA	TRBV12-5	TRBJ2-6	NA	CASGLSQDNSGANVLTF	TGTGCTAGTGGTTTGTCCCAGGACAACTCTGGGGCCAACGTCCTGACTTTC
NA	TRBV6-5	TRBJ1-3	TRBD1	CASSPSGGLYTIYF	TGTGCCAGCAGCCCCTCAGGGGGCTTATACACCATATATTTT